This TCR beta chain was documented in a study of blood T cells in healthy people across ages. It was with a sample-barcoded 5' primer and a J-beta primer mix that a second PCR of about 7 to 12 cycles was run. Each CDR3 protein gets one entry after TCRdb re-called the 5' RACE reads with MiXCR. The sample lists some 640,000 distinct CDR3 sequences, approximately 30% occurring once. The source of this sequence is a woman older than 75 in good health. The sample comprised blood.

The CDR3 sequence: CASSLSDRPDTQYF. CDR3 bases: TGTGCCAGCAGCCTCTCGGACAGGCCAGATACGCAGTATTTT. The chain combines TRBV28 with TRBJ2-3; 7 bases line up with TRBD1. The germline V gene has CDR1 MDHEN and CDR2 SYDVKM. J lost 4 bases, V lost 6 bases, and 7 bases had no gene match. This CDR3 has 14 residues.